The 29 T cell receptor beta chains listed next were all sequenced from one sample in a study of vaccination and CD4 T cells after COVID-19. The Oncomine TCR Beta short-read assay was what sequenced the DNA obtained from cultured CD4+ T cells. TCRdb re-called the PCR reads with MiXCR, one entry per CDR3 protein. The sample consists of approximately 9,500 distinct CDR3 sequences, around a third of them appearing once. Treatment indicated: roughly 11-day PBMC culture with coronavirus spike peptide pools or control peptides (ViraFEST assay). Their target antigens are unknown. Sequencing was performed on CD4+ T cells from blood, cultured in vitro, taken after SARS-CoV-2 vaccination. These receptor sequences come from a human donor who had recovered from COVID-19.

This clonotype qualifies as medium-sized. V usage is TRBV20-1 and J usage is TRBJ2-3; D gene unclear. CDR3 length: 14 residues. The V gene lost 1 base and the J gene lost 2 bases, with 10 bases spanning the gap. Germline-derived CDR1 and CDR2 are DFQATT and SNEGSKA (reference sequence). CDR3 region: CSARVPTATDTQYF. CDR3 DNA: TGCAGTGCTAGAGTCCCCACGGCCACAGATACGCAGTATTTT.

The chain links TRBV6-1 to TRBJ2-2; no reliable D call. Trimming took 6 bases from V and 8 from J, leaving 13 bases between them. In germline, CDR1 is MNHNS, CDR2 SASEGT. The CDR3 runs to 13 residues. The CDR3 DNA is TGTGCCAGCAGCCCTTACGGCACTGGGGAGCTGTTTTTT. As protein: CASSPYGTGELFF.

This clonotype was detected only a few times. The chain joins TRBV6-2 or TRBV6-3 to TRBJ2-4; D call uncertain. Deletions cut 6 bases from V and 8 bases from J, with 11 bases between. Germline CDR1 MNHEY, CDR2 SVGEGT. The CDR3 has 12 amino acids. CDR3 sequence reads: CASRSLRDIQYF. The CDR3 bases are TGTGCCAGCAGGTCCTTGAGAGACATTCAGTACTTC.

The chain carries TRBV6-1 and TRBJ2-6, with no clear D. V was trimmed by 3 bases and J by 0 bases, leaving 9 bases between them. CDR1 and CDR2 from the germline V gene are MNHNS and SASEGT. This CDR3 is built from 16 residues. The CDR3 DNA follows: TGTGCCAGCAGTGAGTATGATAGCTCTGGGGCCAACGTCCTGACTTTC. This encodes CASSEYDSSGANVLTF.

The J gene is TRBJ1-2, the V gene TRBV19; possible D gene TRBD1, 5 bases. V dropped 5 bases and J dropped 6 bases, with 13 bases sitting between them. The CDR3 runs to 13 residues. CDR1 is LNHDA and CDR2 is SQIVND in the germline V gene (reference sequence). In DNA form, the CDR3 reads TGTGCCAGTAGTTCCAGGGCTCAAGATGGCTACACCTTC. Protein product: CASSSRAQDGYTF.

The V call is TRBV2, the J call TRBJ1-1; D not resolved. V lost 6 bases and J lost 0, with 20 bases in between. Germline CDR1 SNHLY, CDR2 FYNNEI. The CDR3 is made up of 17 amino acids. This CDR3 reads CASRNSFFHNMNTEAFF. The CDR3 nucleotides read TGTGCCAGCAGGAACAGTTTTTTTCATAACATGAACACTGAAGCTTTCTTT.

The V call is TRBV7-9, the J call TRBJ2-3; D is ambiguous. Per the germline V gene, CDR1 is SEHNR and CDR2 is FQNEAQ (reference sequence). Trimming pared 11 bases from V and 1 base from J, leaving 10 bases between. The CDR3 sequence is 12 residues long. The CDR3 DNA sequence: TGTGCCGTCCCTCGAGGCACAGATACGCAGTATTTT. This gives the protein CAVPRGTDTQYF.

The chain uses TRBV24-1 and TRBJ1-5; unclear D gene. Looked up from germline, CDR1 is KGHDR and CDR2 is SFDVKD. CDR3 size: 12 residues. V was pared by 4 bases and J by 5 bases, with 5 bases between. In nucleotides, the CDR3 is TGTGCCACCAGTGACCGGCATCAGCCCCAGCATTTT. It translates to CATSDRHQPQHF.

In its sample, this clonotype was seen a few times. The V and J genes are TRBV20-1 and TRBJ2-7; 7 bases fit TRBD1. V trimming: 5 bases; J trimming: 1 base; junction bases outside the gene matches: 11. The CDR3 loop spans 15 amino acids. The germline V gene encodes CDR1 DFQATT and CDR2 SNEGSKA (reference sequence). CDR3: CSAEPPRRGSYEQYF. The CDR3 region has the DNA TGCAGTGCTGAACCCCCCCGCAGGGGGTCCTACGAGCAGTACTTC.

This clonotype is termed medium-sized (0.01 to 0.1%). DNA for the CDR3: TGCAGTGCTAGAGACCCATCTGGGACAGGGGGCGTGGGAGGAGTAAAACTGTTTTTT. It yields the protein CSARDPSGTGGVGGVKLFF. This chain links TRBV20-1 with TRBJ1-4; TRBD1 agrees at 12 bases. V lost 0 bases and J lost 10; bases outside the gene matches: 18. This CDR3 is built from 19 residues. From germline, CDR1 is DFQATT and CDR2 SNEGSKA (reference sequence).

The chain combines TRBV28 with TRBJ1-1; D remains unclear. CDR1 is MDHEN, CDR2 SYDVKM, per germline. V lost 2 bases, J lost 1 base, and 11 bases lay in between. The CDR3 consists of 15 residues. The CDR3 spells CASSLERARNTEAFF. In DNA, the CDR3 is TGTGCCAGCAGTTTAGAGCGGGCGAGGAACACTGAAGCTTTCTTT.

The chain is built from TRBV25-1 and TRBJ2-3; D could derive from TRBD1 or TRBD2 (5 bases each). The CDR3 sequence is 18 residues long. V was trimmed by 1 base and J by 2 bases, leaving 19 bases between them. Germline CDR1 MGHDK, CDR2 SYGVNS. The CDR3 sequence is CASSESTGRRANTDTQYF. CDR3 DNA: TGTGCCAGCAGTGAATCCACGGGACGCAGGGCAAACACAGATACGCAGTATTTT. Variable domain in full (rest from reference TRBV25-1 and TRBJ2-3): EADIYQTPRYLVIGTGKKITLECSQTMGHDKMYWYQQDPGMELHLIHYSYGVNSTEKGDLSSESTVSRIRTEHFPLTLESARPSHTSQYLCASSESTGRRANTDTQYFGPGTRLTVL.

This clonotype was seen a few times. The CDR3 nucleotides read TGTGCCAGCAGCTTGGTGACGCGTGGCTACACCTTC. Translated, it gives CASSLVTRGYTF. The genes are TRBV5-4 and TRBJ1-2; D unresolved. The V end was cut by 0 bases, the J end by 7 bases, with 7 bases between. This CDR3 contains 12 residues. Germline V gene lookup returns CDR1 SGHNT and CDR2 YYREEE (reference sequence).

The J gene is TRBJ2-3, the V gene TRBV6-1, with a tentative D call TRBD2 (5 bases). V lost 5 bases, J lost 4 bases, and 10 bases lay in between. This CDR3 is 13 amino acids long. Germline CDR1 reads MNHNS; CDR2 reads SASEGT. The CDR3 region is CASSRTEADTQYF. The CDR3 DNA follows: TGTGCCAGCAGTCGGACGGAGGCAGATACGCAGTATTTT.

This clonotype was detected only a few times. The CDR3 DNA reads TGTGCCAGCAGTAAGGACCGGGATACGCAGTATTTT. This encodes CASSKDRDTQYF. The V gene is TRBV2, the J gene TRBJ2-3, with unresolved D. CDR3 length: 12 residues. The germline V and J ends were trimmed by 5 bases and 6 bases, with 9 bases remaining between them. Germline values: CDR1 SNHLY, CDR2 FYNNEI.

The genes are TRBV20-1 and TRBJ2-1; D is perhaps TRBD2 (5 bases). This CDR3 has 13 amino acids. Germline assignment: CDR1 DFQATT and CDR2 SNEGSKA (reference sequence). CDR3 sequence: CSALGGLYNEQFF. The CDR3 DNA is TGCAGCGCCCTCGGTGGACTCTACAATGAGCAGTTCTTC.

This clonotype was detected a few times. V usage is TRBV6-1 and J usage is TRBJ2-1, with D unresolved. V was clipped by 6 bases and J by 6 bases, with 9 bases between them. Germline CDR1 and CDR2: MNHNS and SASEGT. The CDR3 loop spans 12 amino acids. CDR3 bases: TGTGCCAGCAGCCAACTCGCCAATGAGCAGTTCTTC. Protein: CASSQLANEQFF.

This clonotype is medium-sized in the sample. The V gene is TRBV6-5, the J gene TRBJ1-2, with D unresolved. CDR3 size: 12 residues. The V gene lost 8 bases and the J gene lost 5 bases, with 12 bases spanning the gap. Per the germline V gene, CDR1 is MNHEY and CDR2 is SVGAGI. The CDR3 DNA is TGTGCCAGCGTTACGAAGGCGTATGGCTACACCTTC. It yields the protein CASVTKAYGYTF.

The V call is TRBV18, the J call TRBJ1-2; maybe TRBD1 (6 bases). The ends were cut back, 3 bases at V and 3 bases at J, with 17 bases in the middle. The CDR3 loop spans 16 amino acids. Per germline, CDR1 KGHSH and CDR2 LQKENI. CDR3 nucleotides: TGTGCCAGCTCACCCGCGAGTAATCCAGGGGACTATGGCTACACCTTC. It is translated as CASSPASNPGDYGYTF. The entire variable domain, with the rest obtained from reference TRBV18 and TRBJ1-2, is as follows: NAGVMQNPRHLVRRRGQEARLRCSPMKGHSHVYWYRQLPEEGLKFMVYLQKENIIDESGMPKERFSAEFPKEGPSILRIQQVVRGDSAAYFCASSPASNPGDYGYTFGSGTRLTVV.

This clonotype counts as medium-sized. V gene TRBV6-5 combines with J gene TRBJ2-1; D remains unclear. CDR3 length equals 15 residues. Trimming took off 2 bases at V and 0 bases at J, with 8 bases between the two ends. Per germline, CDR1 MNHEY and CDR2 SVGAGI. The CDR3 DNA is TGTGCCAGCAGTTACCACCCGAGCTCCTACAATGAGCAGTTCTTC. Translation gives CASSYHPSSYNEQFF.

The rearrangement joins TRBV19 to TRBJ1-4, with D unclear. CDR1 and CDR2 from the germline V gene are LNHDA and SQIVND (reference sequence). V lost 3 bases, J lost 8 bases, and 7 bases lay in between. This CDR3 region has 12 residues. The CDR3 nucleotides are TGTGCCAGTAGTATTGCCGACGAAAAACTGTTTTTT. Its protein product is CASSIADEKLFF.

This clonotype was detected a few times. The chain links TRBV7-3 to TRBJ2-5; 8 bases line up with TRBD1. The V and J ends lost 3 bases and 4 bases, in that order; junction bases with no gene match: 7. Germline CDR1 is SGHTA and CDR2 is FQGTGA. The CDR3 length is 15 residues. CDR3 in amino acids: CASSFSTGAGETQYF. The CDR3 DNA is TGTGCCAGCAGCTTCTCGACAGGGGCGGGAGAGACCCAGTACTTC.

The chain joins TRBV7-2 to TRBJ2-1; D may correspond to TRBD1 or TRBD2 (6 bases each). Looked up from germline, CDR1 is SGHTA and CDR2 is FQGNSA. Trimming shortened V by 2 bases and J by 7 bases, and 9 bases separated the two germline ends. The CDR3 extends over 13 amino acids. The chain's CDR3 is CASSLQGTNEQFF. The CDR3 DNA sequence: TGTGCCAGCAGCTTACAGGGGACTAATGAGCAGTTCTTC. Full variable domain (outside the CDR3, taken from reference TRBV7-2 and TRBJ2-1): GAGVSQSPSNKVTEKGKDVELRCDPISGHTALYWYRQSLGQGLEFLIYFQGNSAPDKSGLPSDRFSAERTGGSVSTLTIQRTQQEDSAVYLCASSLQGTNEQFFGPGTRLTVL.

The sample holds a few counts of this clonotype. The chain has TRBV20-1 and TRBJ2-3; 10 bases line up with TRBD2. Germline V CDR1 and CDR2: DFQATT, SNEGSKA (reference sequence). J lost 7 bases, V lost 6 bases, and 10 bases had no gene match. CDR3 length equals 14 residues. In DNA, the CDR3 is TGCAGTGCGAGACGGACTAGCGGCATGTATACGCAGTATTTT. The encoded protein is CSARRTSGMYTQYF.

The V call is TRBV30, the J call TRBJ1-1; D not certain. Germline values: CDR1 GTSNPN, CDR2 SVGIG (reference sequence). The CDR3 spans 12 residues. Trimming pared 5 bases from V and 10 bases from J, leaving 17 bases between. Here the CDR3 reads CAWGLAASVAFF. The DNA for the CDR3 is TGTGCCTGGGGACTGGCAGCGTCCGTAGCTTTCTTT.

The chain carries TRBV6-2 or TRBV6-3 and TRBJ2-7, with a weak D call TRBD2 (5 bases). V lost 8 bases to trimming and J lost 4 bases, with 9 bases between them. Germline CDR1 and CDR2: MNHEY and SVGEGT. The length of the CDR3 is 11 residues. This CDR3 reads CASWTGYEQYF. In DNA, the CDR3 is TGTGCCAGCTGGACGGGGTACGAGCAGTACTTC.

This chain uses TRBV7-9 with TRBJ2-1; 7 bases fit TRBD1. J lost 3 bases, V lost 5 bases, and 19 bases had no gene match. CDR3 length equals 19 residues. Germline V CDR1 and CDR2: SEHNR, FQNEAQ (reference sequence). The CDR3 nucleotides read TGTGCCAGCAGCCTGTCGGCAGGACAGGTCTTAAACTTCTACAATGAGCAGTTCTTC. Translated, it gives CASSLSAGQVLNFYNEQFF.

This sequence joins TRBV7-9 and TRBJ1-1; D is unresolved. The CDR3 totals 16 residues. V lost 5 bases, J lost 1 base, and 17 bases lay in between. Germline assignment: CDR1 SEHNR and CDR2 FQNEAQ (reference sequence). The CDR3 DNA is TGTGCCAGCAGCCAGCTCAGCGGACCCAGGAACACTGAAGCTTTCTTT. This sequence encodes CASSQLSGPRNTEAFF.

The chain joins TRBV7-2 to TRBJ2-1; D is unclear. V lost 3 bases and J lost 8, with 11 bases in between. This CDR3 has 13 amino acids. Germline CDR1 SGHTA, CDR2 FQGNSA. The CDR3 region is CASSFRLWDEQFF. CDR3 nucleotides: TGTGCCAGCAGCTTTCGATTATGGGATGAGCAGTTCTTC. Looking up the rest from reference TRBV7-2 and TRBJ2-1 gives the full variable domain: GAGVSQSPSNKVTEKGKDVELRCDPISGHTALYWYRQSLGQGLEFLIYFQGNSAPDKSGLPSDRFSAERTGGSVSTLTIQRTQQEDSAVYLCASSFRLWDEQFFGPGTRLTVL.